This entry lists 28 T cell receptor beta chains sequenced from one sample in a study of shared clonotypes between healthy human individuals. The data were produced by immunoSEQ multiplex PCR, yet TCRdb's version contains in-frame clones alone and is incomplete. Here the sample spans roughly 760,000 clones, roughly 70% being singletons. Sample: memory CD4+ T cells sorted from blood. The subset was: CD45RA-negative fraction. Receptors originate from a woman aged 30 to 39 in good health.

V gene TRBV5-1 combines with J gene TRBJ2-5, with D tentatively TRBD2 (5 bases). Deletions cut 0 bases from V and 5 bases from J, with 11 bases between. CDR1 and CDR2 (germline): SGHRS, YFSETQ. The length of the CDR3 is 14 residues. The CDR3: CASSLGQPGETQYF. The CDR3 coding sequence is TGCGCCAGCAGCTTGGGGCAGCCGGGGGAGACCCAGTACTTC.

The gene calls are TRBV19 and TRBJ1-1; tentatively, D is TRBD1 (5 bases). The CDR3 extends over 15 amino acids. The V gene lost 2 bases and the J gene lost 0 bases, with 10 bases spanning the gap. CDR1 and CDR2 from the germline V gene are LNHDA and SQIVND (reference sequence). Written as DNA, the CDR3 is TGTGCCAGTAGTATAAGAGGGACGGTGAACACTGAAGCTTTCTTT. Its protein product is CASSIRGTVNTEAFF.

J is TRBJ2-3 and V is TRBV9; D call uncertain. Deletions cut 1 base from V and 2 bases from J, with 11 bases between. Germline assignment: CDR1 SGDLS and CDR2 YYNGEE. The CDR3 is 15 residues long. The CDR3 DNA follows: TGTGCCAGCAGCGTACGGGTTACCCACACAGATACGCAGTATTTT. Protein: CASSVRVTHTDTQYF.

The V and J genes are TRBV18 and TRBJ2-5; D gene ambiguous. CDR3 size: 13 residues. The ends were cut back, 5 bases at V and 0 bases at J, with 7 bases in the middle. Germline loops: CDR1 KGHSH, CDR2 LQKENI. CDR3 protein: CASSGLNQETQYF. As DNA, the CDR3 is TGTGCCAGCTCAGGTCTTAACCAAGAGACCCAGTACTTC.

Only one count was recorded for this clone. This chain links TRBV21-1 with TRBJ2-6; the table names TRBD2, a call not compared with the DNA. TRBV21-1 is a pseudogene locus. The CDR3 covers 20 residues. CDR3 sequence (DNA): TGTGCCAGCAGCAAAGCGGTGTATGGAGGGACGGACTCTGGGGCCAACGTCCTGACTTTC. Translation: CASSKAVYGGTDSGANVLTF.

The chain is built from TRBV21-1 and TRBJ1-5. TRBV21-1 is labeled a pseudogene. The length of the CDR3 is 15 residues. CDR3 sequence (DNA): TGTGCCAGCAGCAATCCGAGGGGTGGCAATCAGCCCCAGCATTTT. It translates to CASSNPRGGNQPQHF.

The rearrangement links TRBV5-1 to TRBJ2-7, with 12 bases lining up with TRBD2. The V gene end was trimmed by 4 bases and the J gene end by 2 bases; junction bases not matched to a gene: 10. The CDR3 covers 17 residues. Looked up from germline, CDR1 is SGHRS and CDR2 is YFSETQ. CDR3 DNA sequence: TGCGCCAGCAGCCCTTCATGGACTAGCGGGACTACCTACGAGCAGTACTTC. Its translation is CASSPSWTSGTTYEQYF.

This clone has ten or more counts. The genes are TRBV6-5 and TRBJ1-1, with D uncertain. This CDR3 has 12 amino acids. Germline CDR1 MNHEY, CDR2 SVGAGI. Trimming left V 5 bases short and J 0 bases short, with 4 bases between. CDR3 coding DNA: TGTGCCAGCAGTCGAATGAACACTGAAGCTTTCTTT. This sequence encodes CASSRMNTEAFF.

A few counts support this clone. The gene calls are TRBV27 and TRBJ2-3; weak D call: TRBD1 (7 bases). This CDR3 spans 16 amino acids. Germline V gives CDR1 MNHEY, CDR2 SMNVEV (reference sequence). Trimming stripped 5 bases from V and 3 bases from J, with 18 bases between. CDR3 bases: TGTGCCAGCAGTAGCCCAGGGGGGTTGAGGACAGATACGCAGTATTTT. This translates into CASSSPGGLRTDTQYF.

The rearrangement uses TRBV30 and TRBJ2-3, with a tentative D call TRBD2 (6 bases). V lost 2 bases to trimming and J lost 3 bases, with 9 bases between them. Germline values: CDR1 GTSNPN, CDR2 SVGIG (reference sequence). This CDR3 is 13 amino acids long. CDR3 sequence: CAWSPSGTDTQYF. In nucleotides, the CDR3 is TGTGCCTGGAGTCCCAGCGGGACAGATACGCAGTATTTT.

The chain combines TRBV25-1 with TRBJ1-3; D remains ambiguous. Trimming took 7 bases from V and 0 from J, leaving 7 bases between them. The CDR3 has 13 amino acids. The germline CDR1 and CDR2 sequences are MGHDK and SYGVNS. The CDR3 sequence: CASTENSGNTIYF. In DNA form, the CDR3 reads TGTGCCAGCACCGAGAACTCTGGAAACACCATATATTTT.

The gene calls are TRBV18 and TRBJ1-5, with D uncertain. With 5 bases removed from V and 1 base from J, the gap between germline ends came to 3 bases. The CDR3 sequence is 12 residues long. Germline assignment: CDR1 KGHSH and CDR2 LQKENI. CDR3 DNA sequence: TGTGCCAGCTCAGCGAGCAATCAGCCCCAGCATTTT. Translated, it gives CASSASNQPQHF.

The chain combines TRBV4-1 with TRBJ2-7, with D possibly matching TRBD2 (5 bases). Germline CDR1 MGHRA, CDR2 YSYEKL. CDR3 size: 14 residues. V was cut by 4 bases and J by 1 base, with 11 bases left in between. The CDR3 coding sequence is TGCGCCAGCAGCCCTCAGGAGCGGTCCTACGAGCAGTACTTC. This translates into CASSPQERSYEQYF.

The CDR3 DNA is TGTGCCAGCAGTTTTAGGAGGGGTTTCGGTGGTGAGCAGTTCTTC. As protein: CASSFRRGFGGEQFF. This chain joins TRBV28 and TRBJ2-1, with TRBD2 as a possible D gene (6 bases). Germline V CDR1 and CDR2: MDHEN, SYDVKM. Trimming shortened V by 3 bases and J by 9 bases, and 18 bases separated the two germline ends. This CDR3 has 15 residues.

To note about this clone: As the CDR3 is not closed by the conserved phenylalanine or tryptophan, this likely results from a read error. V gene TRBV7-9 combines with J gene TRBJ1-1; D is unclear. Trimming left V 0 bases short and J 6 bases short, with 8 bases between. Germline CDR1 and CDR2: SEHNR and FQNEAQ (reference sequence). CDR3 length: 13 amino acids. In DNA form, the CDR3 reads TGTGCCAGCAGCTTAGCCGGAACACCTGAAGCTTTCCTT. This sequence encodes CASSLAGTPEAFL.

The chain recombines TRBV19 with TRBJ1-4, with D maybe TRBD1 (6 bases). V lost 3 bases to trimming and J lost 5 bases, with 13 bases between them. This CDR3 has 15 residues. From germline, CDR1 is LNHDA and CDR2 SQIVND (reference sequence). This CDR3 reads CASSIRTAPNEKLFF. The CDR3 bases are TGTGCCAGTAGTATTCGGACAGCTCCGAATGAAAAACTGTTTTTT.

This rearrangement joins TRBV7-2 to TRBJ2-7; the D gene is possibly TRBD2 (5 bases). The CDR3 sequence is 12 residues long. With 5 bases removed from V and 2 bases from J, the gap between germline ends came to 7 bases. Germline loops: CDR1 SGHTA, CDR2 FQGNSA. CDR3 protein: CASSLTTYEQYF. The CDR3, as DNA: TGTGCCAGCAGCCTGACTACCTACGAGCAGTACTTC. Filled out from reference TRBV7-2 and TRBJ2-7, the complete variable domain reads GAGVSQSPSNKVTEKGKDVELRCDPISGHTALYWYRQSLGQGLEFLIYFQGNSAPDKSGLPSDRFSAERTGGSVSTLTIQRTQQEDSAVYLCASSLTTYEQYFGPGTRLTVT.

This clone has only one observation. The CDR3 sequence: CASSGQGWNGYTF. Written as DNA, the CDR3 is TGTGCCAGCAGCGGACAGGGATGGAATGGCTACACCTTC. The chain carries TRBV5-4 and TRBJ1-2, with TRBD1 matching 8 bases. Trimming removed 4 bases from V and 6 bases from J; junction bases left unmatched: 5. CDR3 length: 13 residues. From germline, CDR1 is SGHNT and CDR2 YYREEE (reference sequence).

The chain's CDR3 is CASSFSSGKIGELFF. In nucleotides, the CDR3 is TGCGCCAGCAGCTTCAGTAGCGGGAAAATCGGGGAGCTGTTTTTT. This chain uses TRBV5-1 with TRBJ2-2; 8 nucleotides align to TRBD2. CDR1 is SGHRS, CDR2 YFSETQ, per germline. After removal of 2 bases from V and 7 bases from J, the junction contained 7 bases not matched to a gene. This CDR3 is built from 15 residues.

This chain uses TRBV2 with TRBJ1-1, with a possible D match to TRBD1 (6 bases). The V end lost 6 bases, the J end lost 3 bases, and 8 bases lay between the germline ends. This CDR3 spans 12 amino acids. Germline assignment: CDR1 SNHLY and CDR2 FYNNEI. In DNA form, the CDR3 reads TGTGCCAGCAGATACAGGGACACTGAAGCTTTCTTT. This translates into CASRYRDTEAFF.

The chain links TRBV27 to TRBJ2-2, with a tentative D call TRBD2 (6 bases). V was shortened by 2 bases and J by 1 base, with 11 bases between the two germline ends. CDR3 size: 16 residues. Germline V lookup: CDR1 MNHEY, CDR2 SMNVEV (reference sequence). This CDR3 is CASSLITSRNTGELFF. In DNA, the CDR3 is TGTGCCAGCAGTTTAATAACTAGCCGGAACACCGGGGAGCTGTTTTTT.

This clone was seen many times. Other DNA sequences in the sample encode the same CDR3. The gene calls are TRBV30 and TRBJ1-5; TRBD1 might be the D (5 bases). Germline CDR1 and CDR2: GTSNPN and SVGIG (reference sequence). This CDR3 contains 14 residues. Trimming cost V 4 bases and J 2 bases, with 12 bases left between them. The CDR3 is CAWNRDGGNQPQHF. In nucleotides, the CDR3 is TGTGCCTGGAACCGGGACGGAGGCAATCAGCCCCAGCATTTT.

This clone was observed a single time. The rearrangement joins TRBV10-1 to TRBJ2-2; 7 bases are a match to TRBD1. Germline V lookup: CDR1 WNHNN, CDR2 SYGVQD (reference sequence). CDR3 size: 15 residues. The V and J ends lost 8 bases and 2 bases, in that order; junction bases with no gene match: 8. The CDR3 nucleotides read TGCGCCAGCCGATCCGGGACAGTTAACACCGGGGAGCTGTTTTTT. Its protein is CASRSGTVNTGELFF.

V gene TRBV7-2 combines with J gene TRBJ2-7, with 12 bases that match TRBD1. The germline V gene encodes CDR1 SGHTA and CDR2 FQGNSA. J lost 6 bases, V lost 5 bases, and 8 bases had no gene match. The length of the CDR3 is 15 residues. In nucleotides, the CDR3 is TGTGCCAGCAGCCCGCCGGGACAGGGGGCGGGCGAGCAGTACTTC. Translation: CASSPPGQGAGEQYF.

J is TRBJ1-1 and V is TRBV5-8; TRBD1 is a possible D gene (5 bases). V was shortened by 4 bases and J by 1 base, with 11 bases between the two germline ends. Germline CDR1 SGHTS, CDR2 YDEGEE. The CDR3 length is 14 residues. DNA for the CDR3: TGTGCCAGCAGCCCTACGGGACGGAACACTGAAGCTTTCTTT. Translating it yields CASSPTGRNTEAFF. Full variable domain (outside the CDR3, taken from reference TRBV5-8 and TRBJ1-1): EAGVTQSPTHLIKTRGQQATLRCSPISGHTSVYWYQQALGLGLQFLLWYDEGEERNRGNFPPRFSGRQFPNYSSELNVNALELEDSALYLCASSPTGRNTEAFFGQGTRLTVV.

The chain uses TRBV27 and TRBJ2-6; possible D gene TRBD1, 5 bases. V was clipped by 2 bases and J by 2 bases, with 10 bases between them. CDR3 length: 16 residues. CDR1 is MNHEY, CDR2 SMNVEV, per germline (reference sequence). The CDR3 reads CASSLVAGTGANVLTF. The CDR3 DNA reads as TGTGCCAGCAGTTTAGTCGCAGGGACTGGGGCCAACGTCCTGACTTTC.

The table lists this clone with a few counts. The genes are TRBV7-7 and TRBJ2-2, with D perhaps assigned TRBD1 or TRBD2 (5 bases each). Trimming pared 5 bases from V and 4 bases from J, leaving 11 bases between. The CDR3 length is 14 residues. CDR1 is SSHAT, CDR2 FNYEAQ, per germline (reference sequence). This CDR3 is CASSIGTVTGELFF. The DNA for the CDR3 is TGTGCCAGCAGCATCGGGACGGTCACCGGGGAGCTGTTTTTT.

The chain recombines TRBV5-1 with TRBJ1-4, with no clear D. V was cut by 4 bases and J by 8 bases, with 9 bases left in between. Germline CDR1 and CDR2: SGHRS and YFSETQ. CDR3 size: 12 residues. The CDR3 spells CASSGPEEKLFF. CDR3 bases: TGCGCCAGCAGCGGACCGGAGGAAAAACTGTTTTTT.